This TCR beta chain was sequenced in a study of T cells expressing NK-cell markers. Reprocessing the 5' RACE reads, TCRdb reports a single entry for every CDR3 protein and omits DNA. With about 260,000 distinct CDR3 sequences in the sample, the ten largest clones hold approximately 0.41%. Germline CDR1 is MNHEY and CDR2 is SVGAGI. The CDR3 is 16 amino acids. The genes are TRBV6-5 and TRBJ2-4; TCRdb picks TRBD2, but there is no DNA to check that call. The clonotype comes from a man aged 18 to 35 in good health. The material sequenced was blood T cells: a sorted CD56 or NKG2C T cell subset, CD4+ or CD8+ T cells, or bulk PBMC T cells (not recorded which). The CDR3 reads CASSSKIRGAKNIQYF.